This T cell receptor (beta chain) was observed in a study of blood T cell repertoires in COVID-19. Across the study: Samples taken during acute and convalescent COVID-19 were collected in the United States, Italy and Spain.

Original methodology: Nucleated cell number was recorded as an estimate derived from reference gene primer amplification. Generated by immunoSEQ multiplex PCR, the TCRdb table keeps only in-frame clones and is missing some. That table gives V, J and clone size, and the DNA gave D and trimming. The sample consists of 150,000 to 200,000 clones, 65% to 90% of them appearing once. Deletions cut 1 base from V and 5 bases from J, with 12 bases between. The CDR3 sequence is 15 residues long. Germline V gene sequence: CDR1 LNHDA, CDR2 SQIVND (reference sequence). This clone came up a few times. The chain joins TRBV19 to TRBJ1-5, with a possible D match to TRBD1 (5 bases). Sequencing was done on a sample of peripheral blood. This clonotype was obtained from a woman between 40 and 55 years old with COVID-19, enrolled during active disease. CDR3 sequence: CASSIVGGEDQPQHF. The CDR3 DNA follows: TGTGCCAGTAGTATAGTTGGAGGGGAGGATCAGCCCCAGCATTTT.